This paragraph covers one TCR beta chain sequence. CDR3 length: 14 amino acids. From germline, CDR1 is MGHRA and CDR2 YSYEKL. The ends were cut back, 2 bases at V and 3 bases at J, with 11 bases in the middle. This entry is derived from a study of shared clonotypes between healthy human individuals. Naive CD8 populations comprised CD45RO-negative cells positively selected for CCR7, excluding terminally differentiated effector memory CD45RA+ cells. Recent acute infections and vaccinations were absent in the healthy HIV-negative adult donors. Deep was the level at which the assay was run. Sequenced by immunoSEQ multiplex PCR; TCRdb stores in-frame clones only, minus some. In the table there are just over 2,000,000 clones, around 96% of which are singletons.

The sequenced sample was naive CD8+ T cells sorted from blood. This chain joins TRBV4-1 and TRBJ2-7; maybe TRBD1 (6 bases). This receptor was taken from a man between 18 and 29 years old in good health. The CDR3 region has the DNA TGCGCCAGCAGCCAATTGGGGGCCTTCTACGAGCAGTACTTC. Translated: CASSQLGAFYEQYF.